The clone carrying this T cell receptor (beta chain) came up once. Its antigen remains unknown. These data are taken from a study of CD8 T cells in Susac syndrome. Study-level points and caveats: The study conceded that relatively few individuals underwent its TCR sequencing and HLA analysis.

TCR beta sequencing covered blood CD8+ and CD4+ T cells. The controls, all healthy donors, were matched for age and sex. Germline lookup yields CDR1 SGHTA and CDR2 FQGNSA. V gave up 5 bases and J gave up 1 base, with 11 bases separating them. The CDR3 contains 14 residues. The authors reverse transcribed roughly 0.5 to 1 ug RNA with random hexamers. Multiplex immunoSEQ PCR targeted 54 Vbeta and 13 Jbeta TCR beta segments. TCRdb re-analysed the immunoSEQ multiplex PCR reads in MiXCR, keeping a single row per CDR3 protein. In the table there are roughly 190,000 distinct CDR3 sequences, approximately 94% of which are singletons.

V gene TRBV7-2 combines with J gene TRBJ1-1; D is perhaps TRBD1 (6 bases). This TCR was recovered from a human donor in good health. Sample: CD4+ T cells from PBMCs. CDR3 region: CASSLGQKNTEAFF. Here the CDR3 DNA reads TGTGCCAGCAGCCTTGGACAGAAGAACACTGAAGCTTTCTTT.